This T cell receptor (beta chain) was sequenced for a study of PD-L1 blockade in urothelial cancer. As for the study in general: Patients initiated atezolizumab in the mid-2010s at 1,200 mg intravenously every 3 weeks.

Time point in this sample: peripheral blood 6 weeks after treatment start. As for this clone: One junction end disagrees with the germline gene, perhaps due to a read error. Other DNA sequences in this specimen translate into the identical CDR3.

Sequenced by immunoSEQ multiplex PCR; TCRdb stores in-frame clones only, minus some. Here the sample spans some 110,000 clones, under 95% being singletons. The CDR3 is 16 residues long. Germline CDR1 reads SGDLS; CDR2 reads YYNGEE. The chain joins TRBV9 to TRBJ2-1; TRBD2 aligns across 15 bases. The input for sequencing was PBMCs, taken around atezolizumab (anti-PD-L1) treatment. The TCR sequence derives from a man aged 55 to 70 with urothelial cancer. The CDR3 sequence is CASSVGTSGGDNEQFF. CDR3 bases: TGTGCCAGCAGCGTAGGGACTAGCGGGGGGGACAACGAGCAGTTCTTC.